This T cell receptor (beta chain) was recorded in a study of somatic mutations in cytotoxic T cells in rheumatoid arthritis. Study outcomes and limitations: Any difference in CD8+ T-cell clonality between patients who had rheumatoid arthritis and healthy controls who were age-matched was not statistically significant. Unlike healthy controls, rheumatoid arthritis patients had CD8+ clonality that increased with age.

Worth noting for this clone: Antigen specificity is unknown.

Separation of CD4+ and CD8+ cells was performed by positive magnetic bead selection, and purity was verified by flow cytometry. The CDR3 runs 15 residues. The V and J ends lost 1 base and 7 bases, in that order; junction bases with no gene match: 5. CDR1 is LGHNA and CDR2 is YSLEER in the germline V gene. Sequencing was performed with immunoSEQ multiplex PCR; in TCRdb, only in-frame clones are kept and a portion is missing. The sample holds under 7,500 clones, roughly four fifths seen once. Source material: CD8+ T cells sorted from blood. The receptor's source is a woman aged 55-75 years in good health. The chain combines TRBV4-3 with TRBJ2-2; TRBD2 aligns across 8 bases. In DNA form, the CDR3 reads TGCGCCAGCAGCCAAGCACTAGCGGTAAACGGGGAGCTGTTTTTT. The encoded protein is CASSQALAVNGELFF.